These T cell receptor beta chains were read from a single sample in a study of blood T cell repertoires in COVID-19. Profiling relied on immunoSEQ multiplex PCR, and the TCRdb table lists in-frame clones only, not all of them. The sample holds over 30,000 clones, about 74% seen once. Sequenced sample: peripheral blood. These receptors all stem from a human donor in a cohort sampled during active COVID-19. CDR3s include the opening cysteine and the closing phenylalanine or tryptophan. The D gene is left open where the match is weak. Some rows have no size entry. The others give once, few or many, or a class for an expanded clone.

clone_size	j_call	v_call	d_call	cdr3_nt	cdr3_aa
.	TRBJ1-2	TRBV15	TRBD1	TGTGCCACCACCGGGACAGGGGTACAAAACTATGGCTACACCTTC	CATTGTGVQNYGYTF
.	TRBJ2-7	TRBV6-2/TRBV6-3	.	TGTGCCAGCAGCCCGACAGGCTACGAGCAGTACTTC	CASSPTGYEQYF
.	TRBJ1-3	TRBV5-1	TRBD1	TGCGCCAGCAAGGAACAGACAGGGGGCGGAAACACCATATATTTT	CASKEQTGGGNTIYF
.	TRBJ2-3	TRBV27	TRBD2	TGTGCCAGCAGGGCGTTTAGCGGGAGGGGAACAGATACGCAGTATTTT	CASRAFSGRGTDTQYF
.	TRBJ2-1	TRBV10-2	TRBD1	TGCGCCAGCAGTTCCCCGGGACAGGGGAGCTCCTACAATGAGCAGTTCTTC	CASSSPGQGSSYNEQFF
.	TRBJ2-7	TRBV10-3	TRBD1	TGTGCCATCCAACAGGGGTCCTACGAGCAGTACTTC	CAIQQGSYEQYF
.	TRBJ2-3	TRBV27	.	TGTGCCAGCAGTTTATATGGCCAGGGCCGACAGTATTTT	CASSLYGQGRQYF
.	TRBJ2-1	TRBV6-1	TRBD1	TGTGCCAGCAGTGAAGCTAGATCGACAGGGTACGGCAATGAGCAGTTCTTC	CASSEARSTGYGNEQFF
few	TRBJ1-1	TRBV4-1	.	TGCGCCAGCAGCCAAGATGGTGGCAGGGCATCGAACACTGAAGCTTTCTTT	CASSQDGGRASNTEAFF
.	TRBJ1-1	TRBV19	.	TGTGCCAGTAGTAGACAGACTCGATATGGCACTGAAGCTTTCTTT	CASSRQTRYGTEAFF
.	TRBJ2-7	TRBV7-2	TRBD1	TGTGCCAGCAGGTCAGGGGGTTCAACCTACGAGCAGTACTTC	CASRSGGSTYEQYF
.	TRBJ2-2	TRBV19	TRBD1	TGTGCCAGTAGTGCCCCAGGGGGCGGAGTACCCGGGGAGCTGTTTTTT	CASSAPGGGVPGELFF
.	TRBJ2-1	TRBV9	.	TGTGCCAGCAGCGTAGAGTCGGTCGAGCAGTTCTTC	CASSVESVEQFF
.	TRBJ2-3	TRBV24-1	.	TGTGCCACCAGTGATTTTTCGGGTGAGGCACGATATACGCAGTATTTT	CATSDFSGEARYTQYF
.	TRBJ1-3	TRBV7-2	TRBD1	TGTGCCAGCAGCCTAGACAGGGGACAAGGAAACACCATATATTTT	CASSLDRGQGNTIYF
.	TRBJ1-3	TRBV11-2	TRBD1	TGTGCCAGCAGCCACCCCACGGACAGGGGGGACCAGGGTGGAAACACCATATATTTT	CASSHPTDRGDQGGNTIYF
.	TRBJ2-1	TRBV2	.	TGTGCCAGCAAACTCGGGACAATAGGGCAGTTCTTC	CASKLGTIGQFF
.	TRBJ2-3	TRBV28	.	TGTGCCAGCAGTCCCCCCCGGAGCGGCACAGATACGCAGTATTTT	CASSPPRSGTDTQYF
.	TRBJ2-1	TRBV27	.	TGTGCCAGCAGTTGGCGGAGCTCCTACAATGAGCAGTTCTTC	CASSWRSSYNEQFF
.	TRBJ1-4	TRBV18	TRBD1	TGTGCCAGCTCCCAGACCGGGACAGTGAATGAAAAACTGTTTTTT	CASSQTGTVNEKLFF
once	TRBJ1-2	TRBV7-2	.	TGTGCCAGCAGCTTAGCTGGCGGACAGCGCTTCTATGGCTACACCTTC	CASSLAGGQRFYGYTF
few	TRBJ2-3	TRBV6-5	TRBD1	TGTGCCAGCAGGGACAGGGGACGGTCAGATACGCAGTATTTT	CASRDRGRSDTQYF
.	TRBJ2-1	TRBV18	TRBD1	TGTGCCAGCTCCCGGGACAGGGACAATGAGCAGTTCTTC	CASSRDRDNEQFF
.	TRBJ2-1	TRBV7-2	TRBD2	TGTGCCAGCAGCTCGGGACTAGCGGGAGGGCCGCGGTACAATGAGCAGTTCTTC	CASSSGLAGGPRYNEQFF
.	TRBJ2-1	TRBV11-2	TRBD1	TGTGCCAGCAGCCGATACGGACAGGGGAGTAGCTCCATCTACAATGAGCAGTTCTTC	CASSRYGQGSSSIYNEQFF
.	TRBJ2-7	TRBV7-9	TRBD2	TGTGCCAGCAGCCCAGGCCCGGAAGCGGGAGGGTGGGACGAGCAGTACTTC	CASSPGPEAGGWDEQYF
.	TRBJ2-2	TRBV5-1	.	TGCGCCAGCAGCTTCAGGGGAACTAGATCAAACACCGGGGAGCTGTTTTTT	CASSFRGTRSNTGELFF
.	TRBJ2-4	TRBV28	TRBD1	TGTGCCAGCAGTTCCCCCCACACGACAGGGTCCTATTACATTCAGTACTTC	CASSSPHTTGSYYIQYF
.	TRBJ2-5	TRBV7-9	TRBD2	TGTGCCAGCAGCTTCCCGACTAGCTCTCTAGAGACCCAGTACTTC	CASSFPTSSLETQYF